This T cell receptor (beta chain) was documented in a study of cytomegalovirus exposure and HLA in healthy donors. The PCR had 60 Vbeta and 13 Jbeta primers. Profiling relied on immunoSEQ multiplex PCR, and the TCRdb table lists in-frame clones only, not all of them. The table lists roughly 100,000 clones, roughly 15% of them singletons. This clone has just a few counts. Its antigen remains unknown. Study results and caveats: In a later analysis, V- and J-gene trimming of beta chains associated with a DCLRE1C missense variant, replicated independently. Earlier results showed most TCR beta V segments being productive about 90% or about 30% of the time.

Germline CDR1 and CDR2: SGDLS and YYNGEE. Trimming shortened V by 1 base and J by 1 base, and 6 bases separated the two germline ends. The CDR3 has 14 amino acids. The source material was PBMCs. The TCR was taken from a female donor in good health and CMV-seronegative. This chain connects TRBV9 to TRBJ2-1; TRBD2 might be the D (5 bases). CDR3 protein: CASSVRESYNEQFF. The CDR3 DNA reads as TGTGCCAGCAGCGTAAGGGAGTCCTACAATGAGCAGTTCTTC.